This T cell receptor beta chain was obtained from a study of OX40 agonist ivuxolimab in advanced cancers. Study information: Partial responses were achieved by three patients: one hepatocellular carcinoma, two cutaneous melanoma.

Assay used: immunoSEQ multiplex PCR; TCRdb lists only in-frame clones, some missing. The table lists 39,000 or so clones, approximately 86% of them singletons. The CDR3 is 16 residues long. The germline V gene has CDR1 SGHAT and CDR2 FQNNGV. V was pared by 1 base and J by 2 bases, with 4 bases of the junction left unmatched. The TCR was taken from an adult with an advanced solid tumor such as melanoma, head and neck, liver or kidney cancer. The J gene is TRBJ2-1, the V gene TRBV11-2; 8 bases are shared with TRBD2. Sequencing was performed on CD4+ or CD8+ T cells sorted from blood, taken in a trial of the OX40 agonist ivuxolimab. The CDR3 coding sequence is TGTGCCAGCAGCTTAGTTTTTAGCGGGACCTACAATGAGCAGTTCTTC. Its translation is CASSLVFSGTYNEQFF.